The 9 T cell receptor beta chains presented below share a single source sample, sequenced in a study of cytomegalovirus exposure and HLA in healthy donors. Clones were sequenced by immunoSEQ multiplex PCR, and TCRdb holds only the in-frame ones, with some missing. The sample includes over 100,000 clones, about 95% seen only once; the top ten take 0.89%. Sequencing was done on a sample of PBMCs. These receptors came from a woman between 18 and 30 years old in good health and CMV-seronegative.

The V call is TRBV6-1, the J call TRBJ1-4; possibly TRBD1 for D (5 bases). Trimming took 7 bases from V and 2 from J, leaving 11 bases between them. The CDR3 totals 14 residues. Germline V lookup: CDR1 MNHNS, CDR2 SASEGT. The CDR3 DNA follows: TGTGCCAGCATGGTTGGGGGGACTAATGAAAAACTGTTTTTT. Residues: CASMVGGTNEKLFF.

The V gene is TRBV28, the J gene TRBJ1-4, with D unresolved. V was trimmed by 3 bases and J by 4 bases, leaving 12 bases between them. This CDR3 region has 15 residues. Germline V gene sequence: CDR1 MDHEN, CDR2 SYDVKM. CDR3 sequence (DNA): TGTGCCAGCAGTTTGGCCGGGTCCCGTAATGAAAAACTGTTTTTT. It translates to CASSLAGSRNEKLFF.

The V and J genes are TRBV5-1 and TRBJ2-4, with TRBD2 matching 8 bases. Per the germline V gene, CDR1 is SGHRS and CDR2 is YFSETQ. This CDR3 comprises 15 residues. Germline trimming cut 4 bases from V and 0 bases from J; bases unmatched to any gene: 3. The CDR3 nucleotides are TGCGCCAGCAGCCCGCGGGGGGAAGCCAAAAACATTCAGTACTTC. Amino acid sequence: CASSPRGEAKNIQYF.

The V call is TRBV4-1, the J call TRBJ1-6, with 7 bases lining up with TRBD1. Germline CDR1 is MGHRA and CDR2 is YSYEKL. This CDR3 is 17 amino acids long. V lost 4 bases and J lost 3; bases outside the gene matches: 9. CDR3 nucleotides: TGCGCCAGCAGCCCTCGCGTCTGGGACAGCTATAATTCACCCCTCCACTTT. It encodes CASSPRVWDSYNSPLHF.

V is TRBV27 and J is TRBJ2-7; 8 bases line up with TRBD2. V shed 6 bases, J shed 5 bases, and the junction held 6 bases outside the gene matches. Germline CDR1 reads MNHEY; CDR2 reads SMNVEV (reference sequence). The CDR3 extends over 13 amino acids. The CDR3 DNA follows: TGTGCCAGCAGGGTCGGGAGGGCCCACGAGCAGTACTTC. Translation: CASRVGRAHEQYF.

CDR3 region: CASSLEGTPIYEQYF. Here the CDR3 DNA reads TGCGCCAGCAGCTTGGAAGGGACACCGATCTACGAGCAGTACTTC. V and J are TRBV5-1 and TRBJ2-7; D might be TRBD1 (6 bases). This CDR3 comprises 15 residues. Germline-derived CDR1 and CDR2 are SGHRS and YFSETQ. Trimming cost V 0 bases and J 3 bases, with 13 bases left between them.

This rearrangement joins TRBV4-1 to TRBJ2-5; D ambiguous. Germline loops: CDR1 MGHRA, CDR2 YSYEKL. The CDR3 consists of 13 residues. V shed 4 bases and J shed 4 bases, with 10 bases lying between them. CDR3 sequence reads: CASSLSTSETQYF. DNA for the CDR3: TGCGCCAGCAGCCTTAGCACGTCAGAGACCCAGTACTTC.

V is TRBV6-4 and J is TRBJ2-3, with 9 bases that match TRBD2. There are 16 residues in the CDR3. With V trimmed by 0 bases and J by 3 bases, 4 bases remained unmatched. Germline values: CDR1 MRHNA, CDR2 SNTAGT. In DNA, the CDR3 is TGTGCCAGCAGTGACTCGGCGGGGGGGCCAACAGATACGCAGTATTTT. Translation: CASSDSAGGPTDTQYF.

The V gene is TRBV5-8, the J gene TRBJ2-7; TRBD1 agrees at 10 bases. V shed 4 bases, J shed 1 base, and the junction held 5 bases outside the gene matches. This CDR3 is built from 15 residues. Germline CDR1 reads SGHTS; CDR2 reads YDEGEE. The CDR3 here is CASSPGTGESYEQYF. The DNA of the CDR3 is TGTGCCAGCAGCCCCGGGACAGGGGAATCCTACGAGCAGTACTTC.